Each of the 32 T cell receptor beta chains below was sequenced from the same sample in a study of blood T cell repertoires in COVID-19. The assay was immunoSEQ multiplex PCR, and TCRdb's table has in-frame clones only and misses some. The table has over 85,000 clones, approximately 83% seen once. The material sequenced was peripheral blood. The receptors stem from a woman aged 70-85 years with acute or convalescent COVID-19.

The V gene is TRBV4-2, the J gene TRBJ2-2; D is perhaps TRBD1 (6 bases). CDR1 is LGHNA and CDR2 is YNFKEQ in the germline V gene. The ends were cut back, 5 bases at V and 1 base at J, with 14 bases in the middle. This CDR3 is built from 16 residues. The CDR3 reads CASSFEGQLNTGELFF. The CDR3 coding sequence is TGTGCCAGCAGCTTTGAAGGACAGCTGAACACCGGGGAGCTGTTTTTT.

The chain carries TRBV5-1 and TRBJ2-5, with D possibly matching TRBD2 (6 bases). Germline V gene data show CDR1 as SGHRS and CDR2 as YFSETQ. Trimming took 5 bases from V and 2 from J, leaving 16 bases between them. The CDR3 sequence is 15 residues long. The CDR3 nucleotides are TGCGCCAGCAGTATAGCTGGGGGGAGTCAAGAGACCCAGTACTTC. Translating it yields CASSIAGGSQETQYF.

This clone was detected only a few times. The chain recombines TRBV10-3 with TRBJ1-1, with a weak D call TRBD1 (5 bases). CDR1 is ENHRY and CDR2 is SYGVKD in the germline V gene. The CDR3 runs to 13 residues. Trimming pared 6 bases from V and 1 base from J, leaving 9 bases between. The CDR3 nucleotides read TGTGCCATCAGGCAGGGAGGGAACACTGAAGCTTTCTTT. Translation: CAIRQGGNTEAFF.

V usage is TRBV7-9 and J usage is TRBJ2-1; 9 nucleotides match TRBD2. After removal of 0 bases from V and 2 bases from J, the junction contained 11 bases not matched to a gene. Germline CDR1 SEHNR, CDR2 FQNEAQ (reference sequence). This CDR3 comprises 19 residues. DNA of the CDR3: TGTGCCAGCAGCTTAGCTTTTTGGACTAGCGAACCGGCCTACAATGAGCAGTTCTTC. Protein: CASSLAFWTSEPAYNEQFF.

The gene calls are TRBV2 and TRBJ1-5; 7 nucleotides match TRBD1. Trimming at V came to 6 bases and at J to 0 bases, leaving 2 bases not matched to a gene. The CDR3 runs 14 residues. Germline V gene sequence: CDR1 SNHLY, CDR2 FYNNEI. CDR3 in amino acids: CASSGTVSNQPQHF. In DNA, the CDR3 is TGTGCCAGCAGCGGGACAGTTAGCAATCAGCCCCAGCATTTT.

The genes are TRBV6-5 and TRBJ1-6, with D tentatively TRBD1 (5 bases). V was pared by 6 bases and J by 8 bases, with 17 bases between. The CDR3 spans 15 residues. Germline values: CDR1 MNHEY, CDR2 SVGAGI. In DNA, the CDR3 is TGTGCCAGCAGCCTGAGACAGATCTTGGATTCACCCCTCCACTTT. It is translated as CASSLRQILDSPLHF.

The rearrangement joins TRBV2 to TRBJ2-3, with TRBD2 matching over 10 bases. Trimming took 2 bases from V and 1 from J; bases not matched to a gene: 6. This CDR3 has 17 residues. Germline V gene sequence: CDR1 SNHLY, CDR2 FYNNEI. The CDR3 DNA reads TGTGCCAGCAGTGAATATCTAGCGGGGGTTGGCACAGATACGCAGTATTTT. It codes for CASSEYLAGVGTDTQYF.

This rearrangement joins TRBV6-5 to TRBJ1-1, with 7 bases that match TRBD1. V lost 6 bases, J lost 8 bases, and 3 bases stayed unmatched. The CDR3 spans 11 residues. Germline CDR1 reads MNHEY; CDR2 reads SVGAGI. CDR3 region: CASSTDREAFF. The CDR3 nucleotides read TGTGCCAGCAGCACGGACAGGGAAGCTTTCTTT.

The chain employs TRBV3-1 (or the pseudogene TRBV3-2) and TRBJ2-2; 8 bases map to TRBD2. The CDR3 is 15 amino acids. Germline CDR1 reads LGHDT; CDR2 reads YNNKEL (reference sequence). V was pared by 1 base and J by 4 bases, with 2 bases of the junction left unmatched. CDR3 coding DNA: TGTGCCAGCAGCCAAGGCGGGGGGAGCACCGGGGAGCTGTTTTTT. Translating it yields CASSQGGGSTGELFF.

CDR3 nucleotide sequence: TGTGCCAGCAGTGACTCCCGGACTAGCTTTGATGAGCAGTTCTTC. It codes for CASSDSRTSFDEQFF. This chain uses TRBV6-4 with TRBJ2-1; 8 bases are shared with TRBD2. The CDR3 spans 15 residues. Trimming took 0 bases from V and 8 from J; bases not matched to a gene: 6. Germline values: CDR1 MRHNA, CDR2 SNTAGT.

The V and J genes are TRBV5-1 and TRBJ1-2; 10 nucleotides match TRBD1. The CDR3 covers 13 residues. The J segment lost 6 bases and the V segment lost 3 bases, leaving 2 bases of the junction unmatched. Germline CDR1 reads SGHRS; CDR2 reads YFSETQ. The CDR3 loop is CASSSGQGDGYTF. The CDR3 coding sequence is TGCGCCAGCAGCTCCGGACAGGGGGATGGCTACACCTTC.

This rearrangement joins TRBV7-8 to TRBJ1-5; 7 bases are shared with TRBD1. Germline-derived CDR1 and CDR2 are SGHVS and FQNEAQ. This CDR3 has 17 amino acids. Unmatched junction bases numbered 6, after V lost 1 base and J lost 0 bases. The CDR3 DNA sequence: TGTGCCAGCAGCTTAGGTGGGGACAGTTATAGCAATCAGCCCCAGCATTTT. Translated, it gives CASSLGGDSYSNQPQHF. The whole variable domain, remainder taken from reference TRBV7-8 and TRBJ1-5, is GAGVSQSPRYKVAKRGQDVALRCDPISGHVSLFWYQQALGQGPEFLTYFQNEAQLDKSGLPSDRFFAERPEGSVSTLKIQRTQQEDSAVYLCASSLGGDSYSNQPQHFGDGTRLSIL.

The chain joins TRBV11-3 to TRBJ1-1, with 10 positions matching TRBD1. There are 15 residues in the CDR3. Germline lookup yields CDR1 SGHNT and CDR2 YENEEA. V was clipped by 5 bases and J by 5 bases; unmatched bases: 8. Here the CDR3 reads CASSPRQGARTEAFF. The CDR3 bases are TGTGCCAGCAGCCCAAGACAGGGGGCGAGGACTGAAGCTTTCTTT.

The gene calls are TRBV7-9 and TRBJ1-1; D perhaps matches TRBD1 (6 bases). Germline V gene lookup returns CDR1 SEHNR and CDR2 FQNEAQ (reference sequence). Deletions cut 5 bases from V and 1 base from J, with 17 bases between. The CDR3 length is 16 residues. Here the CDR3 DNA reads TGTGCCAGCAGCCCCCGCCCACAGACAGGGAACACTGAAGCTTTCTTT. Protein product: CASSPRPQTGNTEAFF.

The chain recombines TRBV19 with TRBJ1-1; 7 bases agree with TRBD1. The CDR3 loop spans 13 amino acids. CDR1 and CDR2 from the germline V gene are LNHDA and SQIVND (reference sequence). V lost 8 bases and J lost 6; bases outside the gene matches: 9. CDR3: CASGDRDGSEAFF. CDR3 bases: TGTGCCAGTGGAGACAGGGATGGGTCTGAAGCTTTCTTT.

The chain is built from TRBV20-1 and TRBJ2-3, with a possible D match to TRBD1 (5 bases). CDR1 and CDR2 from the germline V gene are DFQATT and SNEGSKA (reference sequence). The CDR3 extends over 11 amino acids. V lost 4 bases to trimming and J lost 6 bases, with 8 bases between them. The CDR3 DNA is TGCAGTGCTACCAGACAGGATACGCAGTATTTT. It codes for CSATRQDTQYF.

The chain is built from TRBV18 and TRBJ1-5, with D hard to call. CDR1 KGHSH and CDR2 LQKENI come from the germline V gene. Trimming took off 0 bases at V and 7 bases at J, with 16 bases between the two ends. The CDR3 covers 16 residues. CDR3 loop: CASSPPDLPLRQPQHF. The CDR3 DNA follows: TGTGCCAGCTCACCACCGGACTTACCCCTCAGGCAGCCCCAGCATTTT.

J is TRBJ2-7 and V is TRBV10-1, with 9 bases matching TRBD2. The CDR3 spans 13 residues. The germline CDR1 and CDR2 sequences are WNHNN and SYGVQD (reference sequence). V lost 11 bases to trimming and J lost 1 base; unmatched junction nucleotides: 6. Here the CDR3 DNA reads TGCGCCGCGGGGGGGGGTTTTTCCTACGAGCAGTACTTC. Amino acid sequence: CAAGGGFSYEQYF.

CDR3 in amino acids: CASSPDNFGTGELFF. The CDR3 nucleotides are TGTGCCAGCAGCCCCGACAATTTCGGCACCGGGGAGCTGTTTTTT. The V and J genes are TRBV7-3 and TRBJ2-2; the D is unclear. V gave up 5 bases and J gave up 4 bases, with 14 bases separating them. CDR1 and CDR2 from the germline V gene are SGHTA and FQGTGA. The CDR3 is 15 residues long.

CDR3 nucleotide sequence: TGCAGCGTTGGGGTAGGGGGATCGCAAGGAATTGGGGTCGGCTACACCTTC. It specifies CSVGVGGSQGIGVGYTF. The chain employs TRBV29-1 and TRBJ1-2, with D possibly matching TRBD1 (6 bases). Germline V lookup: CDR1 SQVTM, CDR2 ANQGSEA. The CDR3 consists of 17 residues. Trimming left V 4 bases short and J 8 bases short, with 29 bases between.

The chain combines TRBV6-1 with TRBJ1-6; TRBD1 agrees at 9 bases. The CDR3 has 19 residues. V trimming: 1 base; J trimming: 5 bases; junction bases outside the gene matches: 12. Germline values: CDR1 MNHNS, CDR2 SASEGT. The CDR3 region is CASSEVSPLRDRDNSPLHF. DNA for the CDR3: TGTGCCAGCAGTGAAGTATCGCCGCTTAGGGACAGGGATAATTCACCCCTCCACTTT.

This rearrangement joins TRBV18 to TRBJ1-5, with a tentative D call TRBD1 (6 bases). The length of the CDR3 is 15 residues. The germline V and J ends were trimmed by 3 bases and 10 bases, with 19 bases remaining between them. Germline CDR1 KGHSH, CDR2 LQKENI. The CDR3 sequence: CASSPNRQVPDPQHF. For the CDR3, the DNA is TGTGCCAGCTCACCTAACCGACAGGTCCCAGATCCCCAGCATTTT.

This chain links TRBV19 with TRBJ1-1; tentative D call: TRBD1 (6 bases). CDR1 is LNHDA and CDR2 is SQIVND in the germline V gene (reference sequence). CDR3 length: 13 residues. Trimming left V 10 bases short and J 5 bases short, with 17 bases between. CDR3 protein: CATRYRVGTEAFF. In DNA form, the CDR3 reads TGTGCCACCCGTTACAGGGTAGGTACTGAAGCTTTCTTT. Together with reference TRBV19 and TRBJ1-1, the CDR3 gives the full variable domain: DGGITQSPKYLFRKEGQNVTLSCEQNLNHDAMYWYRQDPGQGLRLIYYSQIVNDFQKGDIAEGYSVSREKKESFPLTVTSAQKNPTAFYLCATRYRVGTEAFFGQGTRLTVV.

V is TRBV19 and J is TRBJ1-1; D uncertain. This CDR3 comprises 16 residues. Germline V gene sequence: CDR1 LNHDA, CDR2 SQIVND (reference sequence). V shed 0 bases and J shed 4 bases, with 15 bases lying between them. The CDR3 here is CASSIEKTGDLTEAFF. CDR3 bases: TGTGCCAGTAGTATAGAAAAAACGGGAGATCTCACTGAAGCTTTCTTT.

This clone was detected only once. The chain is built from TRBV5-6 and TRBJ1-4; 11 nucleotides line up with TRBD1. The germline V gene has CDR1 SGHDT and CDR2 YYEEEE. This CDR3 comprises 16 residues. The junction had 7 bases not matched to a gene; V was cut back by 4 bases and J by 5 bases. CDR3 in amino acids: CASSRGQGVVNEKLFF. For the CDR3, the DNA is TGTGCCAGCAGCCGGGGACAGGGGGTAGTAAATGAAAAACTGTTTTTT.

The chain joins TRBV28 to TRBJ2-7, with D maybe TRBD2 (6 bases). Per the germline V gene, CDR1 is MDHEN and CDR2 is SYDVKM. This CDR3 has 13 amino acids. V gave up 6 bases and J gave up 3 bases, with 12 bases separating them. CDR3 loop: CASSRGGDYEQYF. The CDR3 bases are TGTGCCAGCAGCCGTGGAGGGGACTACGAGCAGTACTTC.

This clone is a singleton in its sample. This sequence joins TRBV11-3 and TRBJ1-1, with D perhaps matching TRBD1 (6 bases). Trimming removed 1 base from V and 1 base from J, with 13 bases in between. Germline CDR1 and CDR2: SGHNT and YENEEA. The CDR3 spans 16 residues. Written as DNA, the CDR3 is TGTGCCAGCAGCTTAGTCTGGGGGCTGGGGAACACTGAAGCTTTCTTT. Amino acids: CASSLVWGLGNTEAFF.

This clone was seen a few times. V is TRBV5-1 and J is TRBJ2-1; possible D gene TRBD2, 5 bases. Germline CDR1 is SGHRS and CDR2 is YFSETQ. This CDR3 is 15 amino acids long. V was cut by 0 bases and J by 0 bases, with 7 bases left in between. In DNA form, the CDR3 reads TGCGCCAGCAGCTTGGTTGGGAGCTCCTACAATGAGCAGTTCTTC. Its protein product is CASSLVGSSYNEQFF.

The chain links TRBV12-5 to TRBJ2-5; D perhaps matches TRBD1 (6 bases). The CDR3 runs 12 residues. V was shortened by 6 bases and J by 5 bases, with 10 bases between the two germline ends. CDR1 is LGHNT and CDR2 is FRNRAP in the germline V gene. CDR3 nucleotide sequence: TGTGCTAGTGGCCAGGGGAAGGAGACCCAGTACTTC. As protein: CASGQGKETQYF. The full variable domain, with the rest looked up from reference TRBV12-5 and TRBJ2-5, is DARVTQTPRHKVTEMGQEVTMRCQPILGHNTVFWYRQTMMQGLELLAYFRNRAPLDDSGMPKDRFSAEMPDATLATLKIQPSEPRDSAVYFCASGQGKETQYFGPGTRLLVL.

The chain links TRBV5-4 to TRBJ1-4, with 10 bases lining up with TRBD1. Germline V gene sequence: CDR1 SGHNT, CDR2 YYREEE (reference sequence). The CDR3 covers 15 residues. Trimming cost V 3 bases and J 8 bases; bases outside gene matches: 7. The CDR3 here is CASSSTGGSGEKLFF. CDR3 coding DNA: TGTGCCAGCAGCTCGACAGGGGGCTCGGGGGAAAAACTGTTTTTT.

The rearrangement links TRBV27 to TRBJ1-5, with D perhaps matching TRBD1 (5 bases). The CDR3 has 16 residues. V was shortened by 1 base and J by 4 bases, with 14 bases between the two germline ends. The V gene's germline CDR1 is MNHEY and CDR2 SMNVEV (reference sequence). The CDR3 nucleotides read TGTGCCAGCAGTTTATATTTCAGGGCCGGTAATCAGCCCCAGCATTTT. Protein: CASSLYFRAGNQPQHF.

This chain links TRBV7-3 with TRBJ1-1; 8 bases fit TRBD1. V dropped 5 bases and J dropped 1; count of bases not matched to a gene: 6. The CDR3 is 15 residues long. Germline-derived CDR1 and CDR2 are SGHTA and FQGTGA. CDR3: CASSLLGQENTEAFF. CDR3 nucleotide sequence: TGTGCCAGCAGCCTCCTGGGACAGGAGAACACTGAAGCTTTCTTT.